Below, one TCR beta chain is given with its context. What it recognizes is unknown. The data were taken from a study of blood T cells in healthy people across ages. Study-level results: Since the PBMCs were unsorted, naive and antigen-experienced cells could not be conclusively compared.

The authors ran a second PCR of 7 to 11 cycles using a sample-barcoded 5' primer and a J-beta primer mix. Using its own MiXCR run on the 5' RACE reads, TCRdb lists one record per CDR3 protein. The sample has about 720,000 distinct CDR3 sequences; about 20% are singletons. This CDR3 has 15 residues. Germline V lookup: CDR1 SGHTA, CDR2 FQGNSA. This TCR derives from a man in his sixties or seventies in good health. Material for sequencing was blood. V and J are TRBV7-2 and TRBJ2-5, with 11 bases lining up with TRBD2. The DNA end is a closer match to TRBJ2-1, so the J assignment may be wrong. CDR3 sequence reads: CASSTSGRVVDEQFF. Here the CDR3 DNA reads TGTGCCAGCAGTACTAGCGGGAGAGTGGTAGATGAGCAGTTCTTC.